This T cell receptor (beta chain) is from a study of metastatic and nonmetastatic thyroid tumors. Study information: Comparison of repertoires was carried out across blood and tumor or nodule tissue from malignant and benign thyroid patients. Study observations and caveats: For both blood and tumor, malignant thyroid tumors reportedly showed significantly higher TCR beta diversity than benign nodules did.

V was cut by 5 bases and J by 7 bases, with 16 bases left in between. The CDR3 totals 14 residues. Germline loops: CDR1 MNHNS, CDR2 SASEGT. Patients were all untreated before their thyroid surgery. This clone was picked up a small number of times. The antigen remains unidentified. As processed by the authors: CDR3 differences across clinicopathological groups were used to build a distant-metastasis classifier for papillary thyroid cancer. TCRdb reanalyzed the PCR reads with MiXCR. The V and J calls were not made by the authors but by TCRdb's processing. The sample carries 31,000 or so clones, just under 30% recorded once.

The sample comprised blood. This clonotype originated in a female donor with papillary thyroid cancer or a benign thyroid nodule (not recorded which). Some clones in this sample may be carry-over from other donors' samples. V and J are TRBV6-1 and TRBJ2-3, with a possible D match to TRBD2 (6 bases). The CDR3 coding sequence is TGTGCCAGCAGTACGGAGGGTTTGGCATATACGCAGTATTTT. Its protein is CASSTEGLAYTQYF.